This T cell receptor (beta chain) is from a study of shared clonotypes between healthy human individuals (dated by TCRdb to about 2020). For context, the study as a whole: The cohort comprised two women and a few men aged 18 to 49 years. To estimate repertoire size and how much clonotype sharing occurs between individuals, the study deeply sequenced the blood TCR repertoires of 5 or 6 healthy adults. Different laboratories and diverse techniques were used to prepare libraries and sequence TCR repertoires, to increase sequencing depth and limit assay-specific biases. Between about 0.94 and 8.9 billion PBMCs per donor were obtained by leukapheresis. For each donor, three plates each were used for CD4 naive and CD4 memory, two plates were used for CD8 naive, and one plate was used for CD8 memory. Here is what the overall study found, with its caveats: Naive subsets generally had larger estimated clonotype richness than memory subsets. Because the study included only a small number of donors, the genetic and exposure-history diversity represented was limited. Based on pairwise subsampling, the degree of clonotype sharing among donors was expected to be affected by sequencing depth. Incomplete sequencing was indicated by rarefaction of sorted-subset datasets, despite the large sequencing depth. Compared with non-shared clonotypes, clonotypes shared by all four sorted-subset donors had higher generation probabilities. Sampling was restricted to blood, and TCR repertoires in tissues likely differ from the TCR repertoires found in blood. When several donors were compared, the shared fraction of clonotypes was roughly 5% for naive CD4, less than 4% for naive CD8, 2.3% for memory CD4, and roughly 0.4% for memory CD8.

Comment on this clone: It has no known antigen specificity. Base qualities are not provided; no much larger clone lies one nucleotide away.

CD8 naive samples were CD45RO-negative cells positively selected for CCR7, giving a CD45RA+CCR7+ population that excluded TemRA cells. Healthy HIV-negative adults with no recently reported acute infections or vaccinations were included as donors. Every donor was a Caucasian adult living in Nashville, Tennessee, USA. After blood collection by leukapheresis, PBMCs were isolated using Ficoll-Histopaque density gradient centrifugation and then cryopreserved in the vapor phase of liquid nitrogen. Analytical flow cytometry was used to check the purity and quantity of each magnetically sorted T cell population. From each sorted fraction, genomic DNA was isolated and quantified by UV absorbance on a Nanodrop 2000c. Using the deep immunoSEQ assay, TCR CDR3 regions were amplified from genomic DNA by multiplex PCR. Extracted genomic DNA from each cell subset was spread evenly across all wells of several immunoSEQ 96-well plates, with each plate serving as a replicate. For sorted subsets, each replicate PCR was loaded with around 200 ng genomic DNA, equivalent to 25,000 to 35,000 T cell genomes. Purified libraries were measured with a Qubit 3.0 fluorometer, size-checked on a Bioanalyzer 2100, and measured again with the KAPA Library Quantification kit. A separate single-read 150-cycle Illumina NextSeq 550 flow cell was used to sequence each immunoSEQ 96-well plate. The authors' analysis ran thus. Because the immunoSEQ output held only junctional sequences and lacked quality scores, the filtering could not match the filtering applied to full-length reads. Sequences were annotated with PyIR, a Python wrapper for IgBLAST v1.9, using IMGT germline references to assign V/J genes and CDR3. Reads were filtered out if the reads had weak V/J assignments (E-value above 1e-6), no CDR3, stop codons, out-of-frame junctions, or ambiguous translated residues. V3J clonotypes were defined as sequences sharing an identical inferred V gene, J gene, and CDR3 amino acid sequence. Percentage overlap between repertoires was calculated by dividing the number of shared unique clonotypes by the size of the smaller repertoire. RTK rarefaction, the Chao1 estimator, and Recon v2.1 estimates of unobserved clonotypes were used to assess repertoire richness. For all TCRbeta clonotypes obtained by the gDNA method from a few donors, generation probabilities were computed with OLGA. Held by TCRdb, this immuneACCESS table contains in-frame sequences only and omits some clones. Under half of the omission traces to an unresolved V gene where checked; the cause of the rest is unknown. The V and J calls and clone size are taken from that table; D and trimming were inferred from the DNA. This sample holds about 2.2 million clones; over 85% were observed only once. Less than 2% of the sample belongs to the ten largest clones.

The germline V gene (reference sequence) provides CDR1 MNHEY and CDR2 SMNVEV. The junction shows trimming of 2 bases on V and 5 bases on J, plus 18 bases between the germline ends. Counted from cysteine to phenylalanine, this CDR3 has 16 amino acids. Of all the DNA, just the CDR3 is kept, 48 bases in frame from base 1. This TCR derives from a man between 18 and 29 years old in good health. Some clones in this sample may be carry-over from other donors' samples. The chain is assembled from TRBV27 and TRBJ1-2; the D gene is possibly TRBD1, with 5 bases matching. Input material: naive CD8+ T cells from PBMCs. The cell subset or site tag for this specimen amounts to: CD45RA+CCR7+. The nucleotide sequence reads TGTGCCAGCAGTTTAAGTCAGGGTCCCTACTTTTATGGCTACACCTTC. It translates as CASSLSQGPYFYGYTF.